The text below deals with one TCR beta chain. Produced via immunoSEQ multiplex PCR; TCRdb's table is partial and in-frame only. The sample has some 64,000 clones; approximately 90% are singletons. The sample belongs to a study of control samples from healthy donors and cancer patients. The V and J ends lost 5 bases and 4 bases respectively, with 11 bases between them. The CDR3 runs to 13 residues. CDR1 and CDR2 from the germline V gene are MNHEY and SMNVEV (reference sequence). The sequenced sample consisted of PBMCs. This receptor was obtained from a woman in her fifties or sixties with colorectal cancer. The gene calls are TRBV27 and TRBJ2-5; unclear D gene. In nucleotides, the CDR3 is TGTGCCAGCAGTCCGGGCAGCCGAGAGACCCAGTACTTC. This gives the protein CASSPGSRETQYF.